These T cell receptor beta chains were read from a single sample in a study of T cells in Graves' hyperthyroidism and ophthalmopathy. One entry per CDR3 protein results from TCRdb running MiXCR on the multiplex PCR reads. The sample lists hundreds of thousands of distinct CDR3 sequences, around 21% seen once, with over 30% in the top ten. What was sequenced was blood. The receptors come from a man aged 30 to 45 with Graves' ophthalmopathy. CDR3s include the opening cysteine and the closing phenylalanine or tryptophan. Fields, in order: clone size, CDR3 length, J gene, D gene, V gene, CDR3 protein, CDR3 DNA. The D gene is left open where the match is weak. The size entry is marked missing in some rows and otherwise reads once, few, many or a size class.

abundance: few; len: 16; j_gene: TRBJ1-6; d_gene: NA; v_gene: TRBV7-8; CDR3aa: CASTPYRTGNNSPLHF; CDR3nt: TGTGCCAGCACCCCTTATCGAACAGGCAATAATTCACCCCTCCACTTT
abundance: NA; len: 17; j_gene: TRBJ2-1; d_gene: NA; v_gene: TRBV4-1; CDR3aa: CASSQDTGPVVYNEQFF; CDR3nt: TGCGCCAGCAGCCAAGATACGGGACCAGTAGTGTACAATGAGCAGTTCTTC
abundance: few; len: 17; j_gene: TRBJ1-5; d_gene: TRBD1; v_gene: TRBV6-1; CDR3aa: CASRGGKTGYINQPQHF; CDR3nt: TGTGCCAGCAGGGGGGGGAAGACAGGGTACATTAATCAGCCCCAGCATTTT
abundance: NA; len: 14; j_gene: TRBJ2-7; d_gene: TRBD1; v_gene: TRBV27; CDR3aa: CASSLRQGAGEQYF; CDR3nt: TGTGCCAGCAGTCTGAGACAGGGGGCGGGGGAGCAGTACTTC
abundance: NA; len: 18; j_gene: TRBJ1-2; d_gene: NA; v_gene: TRBV3-2; CDR3aa: CASSQENLGVRTSYGYTF; CDR3nt: TGTGCCAGCAGCCAAGAAAATTTAGGGGTCCGGACTAGCTATGGCTACACCTTC
abundance: few; len: 15; j_gene: TRBJ1-1; d_gene: NA; v_gene: TRBV28; CDR3aa: CASSPGRGLNTEAFF; CDR3nt: TGTGCCAGCAGCCCCGGTCGGGGCTTGAACACTGAAGCTTTCTTT
abundance: many; len: 15; j_gene: TRBJ1-5; d_gene: NA; v_gene: TRBV6-2/TRBV6-3; CDR3aa: CASSTRDDRNQPQHF; CDR3nt: TGTGCCAGCAGTACCCGGGACGACCGGAATCAGCCCCAGCATTTT
abundance: few; len: 14; j_gene: TRBJ2-1; d_gene: NA; v_gene: TRBV2; CDR3aa: CASWVGSGYDEQFF; CDR3nt: TGTGCCAGCTGGGTTGGATCGGGATACGATGAGCAGTTCTTC
abundance: NA; len: 16; j_gene: TRBJ2-5; d_gene: TRBD2; v_gene: TRBV7-8; CDR3aa: CASSPIGLGGAETQYF; CDR3nt: TGTGCCAGCAGCCCAATAGGACTAGGCGGGGCAGAGACCCAGTACTTC
abundance: few; len: 16; j_gene: TRBJ2-1; d_gene: TRBD2; v_gene: TRBV27; CDR3aa: CASSRLAGGPGNEQFF; CDR3nt: TGTGCCAGCAGTCGACTAGCGGGAGGGCCTGGCAATGAGCAGTTCTTC
abundance: NA; len: 16; j_gene: TRBJ2-6; d_gene: NA; v_gene: TRBV20-1; CDR3aa: CSAPLAYITGANVLTF; CDR3nt: TGCAGTGCCCCTCTAGCGTACATAACTGGGGCCAACGTCCTGACTTTC
abundance: NA; len: 16; j_gene: TRBJ2-7; d_gene: NA; v_gene: TRBV28; CDR3aa: CASSLGRRIGSYEQYF; CDR3nt: TGTGCCAGCAGTTTAGGACGGCGTATCGGTTCCTACGAGCAGTACTTC